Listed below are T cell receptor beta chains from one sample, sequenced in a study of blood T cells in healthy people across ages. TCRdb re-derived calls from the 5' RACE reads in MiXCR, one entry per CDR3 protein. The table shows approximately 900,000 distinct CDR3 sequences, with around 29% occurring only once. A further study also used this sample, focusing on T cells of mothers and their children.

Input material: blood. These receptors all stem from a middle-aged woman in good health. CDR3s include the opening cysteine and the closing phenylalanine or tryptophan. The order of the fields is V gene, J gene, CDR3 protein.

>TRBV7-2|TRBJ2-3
CASSLTGGDTDTQYF
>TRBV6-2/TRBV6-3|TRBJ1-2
CASSYSTQRYGYTF
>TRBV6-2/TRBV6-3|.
CASRITGTSDYEQYF
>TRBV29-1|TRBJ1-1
CSVESVNTEAFF
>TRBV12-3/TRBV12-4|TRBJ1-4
CASSYRTRGSEKLFF
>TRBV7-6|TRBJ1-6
CASSPDQASYNSPLYF
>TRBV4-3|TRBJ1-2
CASSQAHRATNYGYTF
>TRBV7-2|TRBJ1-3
CASSAAGGMEGNTIYF
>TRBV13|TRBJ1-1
CASSFSQGSNTEAFF
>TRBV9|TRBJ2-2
CASSVGAGLNTGELFF
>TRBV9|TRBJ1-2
CASSIGLRGGGYTF
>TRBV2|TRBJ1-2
CASSEEMGGVYGYTF
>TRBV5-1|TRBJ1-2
CASFEQGFGGGYTF
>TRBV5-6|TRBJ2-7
CASSFGSGSYEQYF
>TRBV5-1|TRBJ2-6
CASSPRGQGPTSGANVRTF
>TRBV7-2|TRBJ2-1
CASSRSTGFGNEQFF
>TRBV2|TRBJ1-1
CASSLGRGGITEAFF
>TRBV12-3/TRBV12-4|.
CASSLRTGGVGETQYF
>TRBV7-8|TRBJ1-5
CASSPGPRRIGDNQPQHF
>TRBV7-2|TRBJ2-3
CASNFRRGLSTDTQYF
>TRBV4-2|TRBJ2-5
CASSQDRTRIPETQYF
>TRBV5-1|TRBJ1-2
CASKPQGVYGYTF
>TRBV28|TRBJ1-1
CASTLKTGENTEAFF
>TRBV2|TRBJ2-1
CASSAGPSNEQFF
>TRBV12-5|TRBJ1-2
CASGYDLDPGYTF